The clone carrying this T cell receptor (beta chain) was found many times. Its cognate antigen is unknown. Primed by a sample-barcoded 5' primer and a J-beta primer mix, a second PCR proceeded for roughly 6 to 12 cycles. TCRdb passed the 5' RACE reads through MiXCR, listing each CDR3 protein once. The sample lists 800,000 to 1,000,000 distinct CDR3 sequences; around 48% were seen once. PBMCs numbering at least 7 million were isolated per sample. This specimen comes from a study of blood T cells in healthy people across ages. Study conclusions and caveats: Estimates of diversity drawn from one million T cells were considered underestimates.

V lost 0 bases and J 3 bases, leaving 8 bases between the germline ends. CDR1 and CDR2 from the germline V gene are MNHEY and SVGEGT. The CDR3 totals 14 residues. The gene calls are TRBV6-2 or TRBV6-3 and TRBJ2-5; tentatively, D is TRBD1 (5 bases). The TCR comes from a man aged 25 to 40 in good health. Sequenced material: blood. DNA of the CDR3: TGTGCCAGCAGTTACTCGCGACAGAAAGAGACCCAGTACTTC. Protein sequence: CASSYSRQKETQYF.